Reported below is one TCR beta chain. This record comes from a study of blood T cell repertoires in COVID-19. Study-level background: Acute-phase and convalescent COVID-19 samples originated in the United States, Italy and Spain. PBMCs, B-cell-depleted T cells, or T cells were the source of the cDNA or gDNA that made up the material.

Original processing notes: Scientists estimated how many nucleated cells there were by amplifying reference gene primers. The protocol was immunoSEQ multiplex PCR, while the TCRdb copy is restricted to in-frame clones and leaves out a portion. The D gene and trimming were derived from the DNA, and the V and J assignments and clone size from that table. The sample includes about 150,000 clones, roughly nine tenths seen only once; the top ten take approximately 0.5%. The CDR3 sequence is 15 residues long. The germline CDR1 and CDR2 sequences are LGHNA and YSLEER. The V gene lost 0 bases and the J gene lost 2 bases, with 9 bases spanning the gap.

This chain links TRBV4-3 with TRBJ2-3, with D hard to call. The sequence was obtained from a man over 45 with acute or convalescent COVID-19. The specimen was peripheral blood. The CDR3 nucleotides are TGCGCCAGCAGCCAAGACCACTTTTCCACAGATACGCAGTATTTT. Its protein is CASSQDHFSTDTQYF.